Sequencing of this T cell receptor beta chain was carried out in a study of CD8+CD57+ T cells in acquired aplastic anemia. Study findings and constraints: Patients had around 30 CD8+ CDR3 sequences in common with controls (the shared set).

Ten or more counts support this clonotype. Its target is unknown. TCR beta VDJ combinations and CDR3 sequences were profiled from genomic DNA. MiXCR, run by TCRdb on the reads, gives a single entry per CDR3 protein. The sample includes hundreds of thousands of distinct CDR3 sequences, roughly 68% of them seen just once. Trimming removed 1 base from V and 1 base from J; junction bases left unmatched: 2. CDR3 length: 16 amino acids. From germline, CDR1 is SGHTA and CDR2 FQGNSA. The chain recombines TRBV7-2 with TRBJ2-2; 8 nucleotides agree with TRBD2. The sequenced sample was sorted CD4+, CD8+, or CD8+CD57+ T cells (not recorded which) from PBMCs. The receptor's source is a human donor in good health, serving as a control. CDR3 sequence: CASSLGLAGNTGELFF. In DNA, the CDR3 is TGTGCCAGCAGCTTAGGCCTAGCGGGGAACACCGGGGAGCTGTTTTTT.